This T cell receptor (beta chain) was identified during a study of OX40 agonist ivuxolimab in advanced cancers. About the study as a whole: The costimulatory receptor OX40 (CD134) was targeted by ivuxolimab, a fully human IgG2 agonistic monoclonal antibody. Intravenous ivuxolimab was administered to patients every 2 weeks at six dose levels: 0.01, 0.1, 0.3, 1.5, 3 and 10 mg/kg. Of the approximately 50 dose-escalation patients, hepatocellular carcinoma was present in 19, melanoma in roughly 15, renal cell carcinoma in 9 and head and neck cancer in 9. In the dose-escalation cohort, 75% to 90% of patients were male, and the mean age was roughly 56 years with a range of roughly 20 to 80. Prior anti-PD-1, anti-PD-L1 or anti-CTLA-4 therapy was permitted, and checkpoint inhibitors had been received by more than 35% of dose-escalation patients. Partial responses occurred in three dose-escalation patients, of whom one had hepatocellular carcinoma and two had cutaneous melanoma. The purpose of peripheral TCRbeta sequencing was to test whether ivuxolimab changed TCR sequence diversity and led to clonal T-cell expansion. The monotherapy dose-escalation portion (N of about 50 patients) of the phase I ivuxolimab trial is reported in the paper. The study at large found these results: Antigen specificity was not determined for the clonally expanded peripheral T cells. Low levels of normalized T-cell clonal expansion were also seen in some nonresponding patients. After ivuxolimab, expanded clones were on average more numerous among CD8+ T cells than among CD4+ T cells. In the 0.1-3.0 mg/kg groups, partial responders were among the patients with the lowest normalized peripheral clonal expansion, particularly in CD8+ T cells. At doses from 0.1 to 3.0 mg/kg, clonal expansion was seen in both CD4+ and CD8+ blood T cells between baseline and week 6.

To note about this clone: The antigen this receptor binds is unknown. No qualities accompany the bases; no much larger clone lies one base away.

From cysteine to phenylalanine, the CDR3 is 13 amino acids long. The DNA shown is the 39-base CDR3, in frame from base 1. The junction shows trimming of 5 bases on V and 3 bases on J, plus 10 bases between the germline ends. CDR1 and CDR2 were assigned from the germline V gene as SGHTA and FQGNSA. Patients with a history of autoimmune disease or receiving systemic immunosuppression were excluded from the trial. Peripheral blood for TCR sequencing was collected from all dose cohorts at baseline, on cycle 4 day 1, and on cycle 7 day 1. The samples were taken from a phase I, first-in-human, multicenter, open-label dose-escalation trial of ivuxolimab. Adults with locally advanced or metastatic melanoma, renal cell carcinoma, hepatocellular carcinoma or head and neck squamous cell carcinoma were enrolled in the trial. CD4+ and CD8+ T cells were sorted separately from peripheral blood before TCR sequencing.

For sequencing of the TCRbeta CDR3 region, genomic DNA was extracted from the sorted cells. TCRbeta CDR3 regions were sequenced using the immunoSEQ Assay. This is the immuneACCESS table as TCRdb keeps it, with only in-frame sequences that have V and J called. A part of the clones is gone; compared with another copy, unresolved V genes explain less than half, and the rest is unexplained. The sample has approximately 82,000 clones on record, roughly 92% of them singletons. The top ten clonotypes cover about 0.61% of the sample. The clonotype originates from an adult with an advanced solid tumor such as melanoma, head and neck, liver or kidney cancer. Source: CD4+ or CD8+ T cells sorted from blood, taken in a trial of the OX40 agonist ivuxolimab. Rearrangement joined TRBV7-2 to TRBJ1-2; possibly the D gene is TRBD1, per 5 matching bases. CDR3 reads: CASSPDSYYGYTF. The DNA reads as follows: TGTGCCAGCAGCCCCGACAGCTACTATGGCTACACCTTC.